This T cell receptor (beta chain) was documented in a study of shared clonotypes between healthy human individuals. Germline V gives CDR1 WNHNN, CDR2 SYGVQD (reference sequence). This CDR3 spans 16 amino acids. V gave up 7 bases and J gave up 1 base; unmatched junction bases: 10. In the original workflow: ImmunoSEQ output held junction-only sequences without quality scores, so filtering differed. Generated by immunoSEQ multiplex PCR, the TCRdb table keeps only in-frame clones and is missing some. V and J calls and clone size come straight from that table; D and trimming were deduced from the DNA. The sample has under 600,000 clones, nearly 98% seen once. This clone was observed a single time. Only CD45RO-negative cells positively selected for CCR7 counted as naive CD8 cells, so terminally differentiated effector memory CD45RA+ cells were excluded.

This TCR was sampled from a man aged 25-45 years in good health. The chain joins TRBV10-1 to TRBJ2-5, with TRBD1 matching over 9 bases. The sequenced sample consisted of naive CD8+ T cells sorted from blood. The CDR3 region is CASTLRDRALQETQYF. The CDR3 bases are TGCGCCAGCACCCTCCGGGACAGGGCCCTCCAAGAGACCCAGTACTTC.